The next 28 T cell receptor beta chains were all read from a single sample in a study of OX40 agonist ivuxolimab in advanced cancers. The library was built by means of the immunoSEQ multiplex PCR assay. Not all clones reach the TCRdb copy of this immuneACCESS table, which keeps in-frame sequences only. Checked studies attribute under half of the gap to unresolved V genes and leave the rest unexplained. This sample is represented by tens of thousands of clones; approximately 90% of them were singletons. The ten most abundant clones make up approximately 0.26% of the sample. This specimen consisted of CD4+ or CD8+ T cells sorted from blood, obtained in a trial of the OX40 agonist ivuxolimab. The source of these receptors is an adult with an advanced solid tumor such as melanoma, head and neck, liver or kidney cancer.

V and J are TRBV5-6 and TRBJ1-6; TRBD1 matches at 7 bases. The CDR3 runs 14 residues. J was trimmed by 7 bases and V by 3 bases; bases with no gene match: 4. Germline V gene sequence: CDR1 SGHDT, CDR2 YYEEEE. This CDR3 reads CASSWTGANSPLHF. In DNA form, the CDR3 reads TGTGCCAGCAGCTGGACAGGCGCCAATTCACCCCTCCACTTT.

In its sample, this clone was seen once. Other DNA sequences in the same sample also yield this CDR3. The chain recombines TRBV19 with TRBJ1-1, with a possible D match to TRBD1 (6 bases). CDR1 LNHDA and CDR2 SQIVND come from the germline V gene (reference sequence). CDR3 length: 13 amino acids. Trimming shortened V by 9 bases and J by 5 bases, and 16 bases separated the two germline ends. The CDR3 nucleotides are TGTGCCAGCCTTGGGACACCGAATACTGAAGCTTTCTTT. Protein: CASLGTPNTEAFF.

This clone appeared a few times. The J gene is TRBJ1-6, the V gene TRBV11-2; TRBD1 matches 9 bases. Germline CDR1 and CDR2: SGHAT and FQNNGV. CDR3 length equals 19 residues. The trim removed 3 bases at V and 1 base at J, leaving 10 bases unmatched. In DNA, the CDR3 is TGTGCCAGCAGCTTGGGGGACAGGGCGGTTAGTTCCTATAATTCACCCCTCCACTTT. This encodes CASSLGDRAVSSYNSPLHF.

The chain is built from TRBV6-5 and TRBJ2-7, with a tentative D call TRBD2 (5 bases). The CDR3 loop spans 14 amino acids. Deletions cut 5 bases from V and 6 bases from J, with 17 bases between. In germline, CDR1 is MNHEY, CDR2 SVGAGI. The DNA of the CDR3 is TGTGCCAGCAGTCCCCGCAGTACGGCGGGCGAGCAGTACTTC. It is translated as CASSPRSTAGEQYF.

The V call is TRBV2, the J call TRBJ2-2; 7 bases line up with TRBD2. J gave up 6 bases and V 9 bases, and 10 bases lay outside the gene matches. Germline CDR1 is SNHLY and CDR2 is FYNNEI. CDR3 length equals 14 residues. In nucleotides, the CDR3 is TGTGCCAGAGGGACTACCCCCCCGCCCGGGGAGCTGTTTTTT. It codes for CARGTTPPPGELFF. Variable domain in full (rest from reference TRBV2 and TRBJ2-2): EPEVTQTPSHQVTQMGQEVILRCVPISNHLYFYWYRQILGQKVEFLVSFYNNEISEKSEIFDDQFSVERPDGSNFTLKIRSTKLEDSAMYFCARGTTPPPGELFFGEGSRLTVL.

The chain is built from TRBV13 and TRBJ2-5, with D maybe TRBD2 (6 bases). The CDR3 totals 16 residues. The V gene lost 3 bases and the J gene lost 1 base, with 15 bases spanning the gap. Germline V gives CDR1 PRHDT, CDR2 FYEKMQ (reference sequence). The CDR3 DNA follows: TGTGCCAGCAGCTTCTCGCGGGGCTGGGCCCAAGAGACCCAGTACTTC. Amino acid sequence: CASSFSRGWAQETQYF.

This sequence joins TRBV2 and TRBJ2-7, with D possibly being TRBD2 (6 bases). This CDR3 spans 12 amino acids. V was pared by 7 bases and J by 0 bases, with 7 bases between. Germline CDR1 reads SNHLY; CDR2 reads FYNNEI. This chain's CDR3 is CASKEGSYEQYF. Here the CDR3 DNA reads TGTGCCAGCAAGGAGGGCTCCTACGAGCAGTACTTC.

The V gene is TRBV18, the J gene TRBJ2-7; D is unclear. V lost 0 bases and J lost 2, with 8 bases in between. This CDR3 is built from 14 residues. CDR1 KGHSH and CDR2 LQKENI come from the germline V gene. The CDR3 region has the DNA TGTGCCAGCTCACCACCGAGTCTTCCCTACGAGCAGTACTTC. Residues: CASSPPSLPYEQYF.

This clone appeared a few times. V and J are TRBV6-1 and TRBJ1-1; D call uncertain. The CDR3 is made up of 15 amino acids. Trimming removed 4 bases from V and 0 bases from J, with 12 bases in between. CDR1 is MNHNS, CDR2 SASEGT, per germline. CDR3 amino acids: CASSVRPFMNTEAFF. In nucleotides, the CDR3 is TGTGCCAGCAGTGTTCGTCCCTTTATGAACACTGAAGCTTTCTTT.

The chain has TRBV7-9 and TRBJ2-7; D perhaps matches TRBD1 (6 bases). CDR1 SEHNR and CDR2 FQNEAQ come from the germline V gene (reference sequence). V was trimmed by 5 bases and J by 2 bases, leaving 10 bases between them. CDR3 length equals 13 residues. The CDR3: CASSRTVTYEQYF. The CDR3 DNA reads TGTGCCAGCAGCCGGACAGTAACCTACGAGCAGTACTTC.

The CDR3 DNA follows: TGTGCCAGCAGCCCACCTGCAAAGGTGAACACTGAAGCTTTCTTT. This codes for CASSPPAKVNTEAFF. This chain links TRBV11-2 with TRBJ1-1; D gene unclear. V was pared by 5 bases and J by 0 bases, with 13 bases between. From germline, CDR1 is SGHAT and CDR2 FQNNGV. The CDR3 loop spans 15 amino acids.

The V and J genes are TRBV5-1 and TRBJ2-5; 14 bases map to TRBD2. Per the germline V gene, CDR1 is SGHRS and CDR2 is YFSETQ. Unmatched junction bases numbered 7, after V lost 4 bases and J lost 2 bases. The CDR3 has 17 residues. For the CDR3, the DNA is TGCGCCAGCAGCCCTCAACGGACTAGCGGGGGGCAAGAGACCCAGTACTTC. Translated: CASSPQRTSGGQETQYF.

For the CDR3, the DNA is TGTGCCAGCAGCTTTAGGCCCGGGGTTATGAACACCGGGGAGCTGTTTTTT. This encodes CASSFRPGVMNTGELFF. The chain carries TRBV5-6 and TRBJ2-2; tentative D call: TRBD2 (5 bases). The CDR3 contains 17 residues. Germline CDR1 and CDR2: SGHDT and YYEEEE. Trimming left V 2 bases short and J 1 base short, with 15 bases between.

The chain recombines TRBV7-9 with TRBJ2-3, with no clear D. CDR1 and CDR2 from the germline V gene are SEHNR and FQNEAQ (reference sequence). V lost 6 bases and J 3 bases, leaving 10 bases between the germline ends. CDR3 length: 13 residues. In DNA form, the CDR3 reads TGTGCCAGCAGGCAACTCACGACAGATACGCAGTATTTT. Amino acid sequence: CASRQLTTDTQYF. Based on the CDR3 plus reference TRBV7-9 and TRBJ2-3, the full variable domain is DTGVSQNPRHKITKRGQNVTFRCDPISEHNRLYWYRQTLGQGPEFLTYFQNEAQLEKSRLLSDRFSAERPKGSFSTLEIQRTEQGDSAMYLCASRQLTTDTQYFGPGTRLTVL.

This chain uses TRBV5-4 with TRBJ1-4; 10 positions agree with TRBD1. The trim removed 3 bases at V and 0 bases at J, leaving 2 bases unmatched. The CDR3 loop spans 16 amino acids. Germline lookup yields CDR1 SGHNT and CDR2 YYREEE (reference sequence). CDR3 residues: CASSSGTGATNEKLFF. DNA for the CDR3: TGTGCCAGCAGCTCGGGGACAGGGGCAACTAATGAAAAACTGTTTTTT.

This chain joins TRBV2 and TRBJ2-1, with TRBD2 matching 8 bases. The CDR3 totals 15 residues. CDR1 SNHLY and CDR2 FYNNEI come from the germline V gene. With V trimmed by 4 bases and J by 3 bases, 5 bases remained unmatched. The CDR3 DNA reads TGTGCCAGCAGTGGTCGGGGGGGGCTCTACAATGAGCAGTTCTTC. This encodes CASSGRGGLYNEQFF.

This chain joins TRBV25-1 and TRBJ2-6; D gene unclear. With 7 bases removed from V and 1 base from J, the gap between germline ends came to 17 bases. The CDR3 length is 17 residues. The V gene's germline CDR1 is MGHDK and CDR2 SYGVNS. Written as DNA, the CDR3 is TGTGCCAGCAAGAGTCATAATGCCTATTCTGGGGCCAACGTCCTGACTTTC. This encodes CASKSHNAYSGANVLTF.

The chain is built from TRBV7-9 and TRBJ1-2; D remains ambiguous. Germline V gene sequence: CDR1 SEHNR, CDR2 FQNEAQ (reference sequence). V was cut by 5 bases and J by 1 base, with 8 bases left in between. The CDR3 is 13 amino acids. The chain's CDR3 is CASSPSFNYGYTF. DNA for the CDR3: TGTGCCAGCAGCCCCAGCTTTAACTATGGCTACACCTTC.

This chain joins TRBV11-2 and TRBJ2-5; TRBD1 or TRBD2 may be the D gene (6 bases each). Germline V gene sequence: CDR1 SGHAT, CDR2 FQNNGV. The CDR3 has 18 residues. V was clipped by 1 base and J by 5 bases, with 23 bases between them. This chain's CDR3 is CASSLGRGELMVEETQYF. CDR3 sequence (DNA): TGTGCCAGCAGCTTAGGGAGGGGGGAATTGATGGTGGAGGAGACCCAGTACTTC.

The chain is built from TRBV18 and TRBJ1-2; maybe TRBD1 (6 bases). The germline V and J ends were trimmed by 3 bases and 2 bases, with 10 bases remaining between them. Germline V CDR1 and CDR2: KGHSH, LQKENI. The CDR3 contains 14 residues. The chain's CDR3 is CASSPGTFNYGYTF. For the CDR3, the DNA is TGTGCCAGCTCACCCGGGACATTCAACTATGGCTACACCTTC. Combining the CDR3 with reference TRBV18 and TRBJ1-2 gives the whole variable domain NAGVMQNPRHLVRRRGQEARLRCSPMKGHSHVYWYRQLPEEGLKFMVYLQKENIIDESGMPKERFSAEFPKEGPSILRIQQVVRGDSAAYFCASSPGTFNYGYTFGSGTRLTVV.

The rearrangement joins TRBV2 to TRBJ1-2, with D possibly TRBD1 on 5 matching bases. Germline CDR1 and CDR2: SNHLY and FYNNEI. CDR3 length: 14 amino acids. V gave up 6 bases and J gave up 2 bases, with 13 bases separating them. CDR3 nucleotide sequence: TGTGCCAGCAGAGGGCAGGGACGGAACTATGGCTACACCTTC. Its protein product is CASRGQGRNYGYTF.

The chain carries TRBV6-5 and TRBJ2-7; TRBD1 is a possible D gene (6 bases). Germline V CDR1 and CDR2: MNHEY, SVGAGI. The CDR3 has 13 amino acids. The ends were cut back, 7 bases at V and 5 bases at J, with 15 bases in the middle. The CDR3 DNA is TGTGCCAGCACAAAATCAGGGGACCACGAGCAGTACTTC. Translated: CASTKSGDHEQYF.

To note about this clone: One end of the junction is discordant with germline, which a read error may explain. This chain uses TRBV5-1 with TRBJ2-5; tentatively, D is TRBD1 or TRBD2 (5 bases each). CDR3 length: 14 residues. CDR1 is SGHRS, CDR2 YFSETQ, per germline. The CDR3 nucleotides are TGCGCCAGCAGCTCGGGGACGGAGCAAGGGACCCAGTACTTC. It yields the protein CASSSGTEQGTQYF.

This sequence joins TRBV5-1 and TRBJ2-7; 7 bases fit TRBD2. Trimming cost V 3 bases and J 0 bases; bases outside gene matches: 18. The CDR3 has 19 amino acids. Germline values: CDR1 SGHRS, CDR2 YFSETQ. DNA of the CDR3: TGCGCCAGCAGCTCGCGAAGAACCTATAGGGAGGGGACCTCCTACGAGCAGTACTTC. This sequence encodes CASSSRRTYREGTSYEQYF. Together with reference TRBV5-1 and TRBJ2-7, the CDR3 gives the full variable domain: KAGVTQTPRYLIKTRGQQVTLSCSPISGHRSVSWYQQTPGQGLQFLFEYFSETQRNKGNFPGRFSGRQFSNSRSEMNVSTLELGDSALYLCASSSRRTYREGTSYEQYFGPGTRLTVT.

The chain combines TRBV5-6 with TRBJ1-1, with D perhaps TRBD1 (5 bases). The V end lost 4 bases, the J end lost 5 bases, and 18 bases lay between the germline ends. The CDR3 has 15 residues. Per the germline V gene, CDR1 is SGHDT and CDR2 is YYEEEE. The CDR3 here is CASSPAGAGGTEAFF. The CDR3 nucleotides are TGTGCCAGCAGCCCCGCCGGGGCGGGTGGGACTGAAGCTTTCTTT.

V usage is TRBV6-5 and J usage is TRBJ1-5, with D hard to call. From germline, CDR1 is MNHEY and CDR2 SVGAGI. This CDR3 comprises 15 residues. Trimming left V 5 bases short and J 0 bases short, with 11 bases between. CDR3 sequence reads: CASSATEYSNQPQHF. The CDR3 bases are TGTGCCAGCAGTGCGACGGAATATAGCAATCAGCCCCAGCATTTT.

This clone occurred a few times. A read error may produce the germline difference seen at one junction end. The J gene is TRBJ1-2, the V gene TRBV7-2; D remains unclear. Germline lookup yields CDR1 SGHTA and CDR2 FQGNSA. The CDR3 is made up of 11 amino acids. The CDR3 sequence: CASSPGVGLDF. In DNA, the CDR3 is TGTGCCAGCAGCCCGGGAGTAGGGCTAGACTTC.

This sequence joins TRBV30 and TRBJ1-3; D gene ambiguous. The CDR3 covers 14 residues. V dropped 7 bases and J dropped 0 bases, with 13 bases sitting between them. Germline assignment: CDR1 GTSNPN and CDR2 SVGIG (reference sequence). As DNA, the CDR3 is TGTGCCTTAACCACGGGCAGCTCTGGAAACACCATATATTTT. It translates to CALTTGSSGNTIYF.